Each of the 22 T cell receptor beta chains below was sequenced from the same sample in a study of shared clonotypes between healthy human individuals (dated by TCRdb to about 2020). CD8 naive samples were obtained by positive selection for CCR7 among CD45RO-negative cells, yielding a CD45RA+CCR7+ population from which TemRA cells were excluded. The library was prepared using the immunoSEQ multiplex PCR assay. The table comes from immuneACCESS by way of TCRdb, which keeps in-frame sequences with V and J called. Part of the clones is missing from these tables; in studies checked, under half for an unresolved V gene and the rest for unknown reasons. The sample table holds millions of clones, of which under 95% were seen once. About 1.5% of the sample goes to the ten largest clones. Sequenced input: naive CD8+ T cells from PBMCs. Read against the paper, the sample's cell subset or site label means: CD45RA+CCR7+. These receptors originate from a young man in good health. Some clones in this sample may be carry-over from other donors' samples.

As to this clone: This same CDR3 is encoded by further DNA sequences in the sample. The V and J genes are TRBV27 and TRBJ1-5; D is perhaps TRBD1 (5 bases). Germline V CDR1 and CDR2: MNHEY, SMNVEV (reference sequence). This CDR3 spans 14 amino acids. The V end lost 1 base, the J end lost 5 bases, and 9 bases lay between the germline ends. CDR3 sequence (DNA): TGTGCCAGCAGTTTATTTGGGGGAGATCAGCCCCAGCATTTT. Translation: CASSLFGGDQPQHF.

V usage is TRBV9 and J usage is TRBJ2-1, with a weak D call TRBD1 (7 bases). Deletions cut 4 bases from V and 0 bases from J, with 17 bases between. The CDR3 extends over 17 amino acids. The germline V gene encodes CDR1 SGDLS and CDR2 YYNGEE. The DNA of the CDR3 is TGTGCCAGCAGCCTGCGGGACAGTAGAAGCTCCTACAATGAGCAGTTCTTC. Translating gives CASSLRDSRSSYNEQFF.

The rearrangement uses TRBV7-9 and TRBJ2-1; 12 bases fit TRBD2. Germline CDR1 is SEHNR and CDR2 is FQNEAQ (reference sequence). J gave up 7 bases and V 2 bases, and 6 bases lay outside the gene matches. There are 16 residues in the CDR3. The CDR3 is CASSLTTSGSGNEQFF. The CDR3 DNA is TGTGCCAGCAGCTTAACGACTAGCGGGAGTGGGAATGAGCAGTTCTTC.

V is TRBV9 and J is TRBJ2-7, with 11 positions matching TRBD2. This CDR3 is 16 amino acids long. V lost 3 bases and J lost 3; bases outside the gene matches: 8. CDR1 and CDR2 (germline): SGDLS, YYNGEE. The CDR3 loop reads CASSEGLADYLYEQYF. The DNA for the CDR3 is TGTGCCAGCAGCGAGGGACTAGCGGACTATCTCTACGAGCAGTACTTC.

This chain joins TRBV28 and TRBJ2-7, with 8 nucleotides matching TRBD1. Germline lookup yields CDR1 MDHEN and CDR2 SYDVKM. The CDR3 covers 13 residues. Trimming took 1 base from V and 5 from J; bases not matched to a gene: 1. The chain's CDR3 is CASSLFRGHEQYF. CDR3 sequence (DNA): TGTGCCAGCAGTTTATTCAGGGGGCACGAGCAGTACTTC.

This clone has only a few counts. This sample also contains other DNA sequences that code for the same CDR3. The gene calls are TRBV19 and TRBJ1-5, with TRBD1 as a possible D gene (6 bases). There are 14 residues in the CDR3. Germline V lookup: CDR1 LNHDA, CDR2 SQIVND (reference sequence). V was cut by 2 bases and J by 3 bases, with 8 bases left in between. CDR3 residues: CASSIRDTNQPQHF. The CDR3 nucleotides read TGTGCCAGTAGTATACGGGACACCAATCAGCCCCAGCATTTT.

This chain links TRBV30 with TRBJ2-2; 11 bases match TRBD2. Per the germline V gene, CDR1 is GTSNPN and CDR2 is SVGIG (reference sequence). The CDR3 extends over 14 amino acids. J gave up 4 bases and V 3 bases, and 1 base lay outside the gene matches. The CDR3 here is CAWRGLAATGELFF. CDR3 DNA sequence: TGTGCCTGGAGGGGACTAGCGGCCACCGGGGAGCTGTTTTTT.

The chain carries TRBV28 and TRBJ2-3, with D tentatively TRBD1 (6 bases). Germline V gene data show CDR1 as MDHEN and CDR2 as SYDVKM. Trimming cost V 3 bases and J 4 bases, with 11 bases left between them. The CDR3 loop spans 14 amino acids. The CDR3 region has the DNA TGTGCCAGCAGTTTTACAGGGCTTTCAGATACGCAGTATTTT. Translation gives CASSFTGLSDTQYF.

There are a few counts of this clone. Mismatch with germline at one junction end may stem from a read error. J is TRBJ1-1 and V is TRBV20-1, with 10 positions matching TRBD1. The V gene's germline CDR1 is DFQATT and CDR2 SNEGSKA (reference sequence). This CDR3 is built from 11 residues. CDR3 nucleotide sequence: TGCAGTGCTAGGTACGACAGGGGGCAGCCCTTT. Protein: CSARYDRGQPF.

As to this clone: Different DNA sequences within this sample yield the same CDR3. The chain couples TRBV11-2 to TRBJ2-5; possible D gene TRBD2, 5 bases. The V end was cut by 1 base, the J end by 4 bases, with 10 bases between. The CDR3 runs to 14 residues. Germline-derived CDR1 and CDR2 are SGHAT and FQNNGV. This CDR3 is CASSLGGRGETQYF. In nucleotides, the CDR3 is TGTGCCAGCAGCTTAGGAGGGCGAGGAGAGACCCAGTACTTC. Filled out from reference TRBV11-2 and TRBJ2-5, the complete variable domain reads EAGVAQSPRYKIIEKRQSVAFWCNPISGHATLYWYQQILGQGPKLLIQFQNNGVVDDSQLPKDRFSAERLKGVDSTLKIQPAKLEDSAVYLCASSLGGRGETQYFGPGTRLLVL.

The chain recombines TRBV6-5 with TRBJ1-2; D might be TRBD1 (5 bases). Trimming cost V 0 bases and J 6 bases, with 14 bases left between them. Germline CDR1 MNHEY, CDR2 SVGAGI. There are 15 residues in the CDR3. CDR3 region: CASSYSSQGYNGYTF. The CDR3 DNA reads TGTGCCAGCAGTTACTCGAGTCAGGGTTACAATGGCTACACCTTC.

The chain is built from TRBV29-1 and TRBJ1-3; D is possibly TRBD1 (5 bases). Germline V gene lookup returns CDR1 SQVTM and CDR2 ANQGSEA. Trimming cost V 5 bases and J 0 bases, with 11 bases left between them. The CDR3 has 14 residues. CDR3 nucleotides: TGCAGCGTTCTAGACAGTCGCTCTGGAAACACCATATATTTT. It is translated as CSVLDSRSGNTIYF.

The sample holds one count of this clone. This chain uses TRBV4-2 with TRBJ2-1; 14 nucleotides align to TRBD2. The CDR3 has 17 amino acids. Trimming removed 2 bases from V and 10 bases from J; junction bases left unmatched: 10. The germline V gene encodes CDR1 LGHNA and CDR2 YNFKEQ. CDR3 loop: CASSQLLGLAGVGEQFF. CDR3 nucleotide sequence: TGTGCCAGCAGCCAACTCCTGGGACTAGCGGGAGTCGGGGAGCAGTTCTTC.

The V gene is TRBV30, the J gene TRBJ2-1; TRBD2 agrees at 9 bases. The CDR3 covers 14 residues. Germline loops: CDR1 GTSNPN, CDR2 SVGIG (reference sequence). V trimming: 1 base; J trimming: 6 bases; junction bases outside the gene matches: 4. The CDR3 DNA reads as TGTGCCTGGAGTGCGCGGGAGGGCCGCAATGAGCAGTTCTTC. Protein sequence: CAWSAREGRNEQFF.

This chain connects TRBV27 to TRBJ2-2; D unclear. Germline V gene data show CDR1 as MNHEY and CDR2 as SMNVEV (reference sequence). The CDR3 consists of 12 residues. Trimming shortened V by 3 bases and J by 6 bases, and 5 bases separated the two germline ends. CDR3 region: CASSFWSGELFF. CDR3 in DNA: TGTGCCAGCAGTTTCTGGTCCGGGGAGCTGTTTTTT.

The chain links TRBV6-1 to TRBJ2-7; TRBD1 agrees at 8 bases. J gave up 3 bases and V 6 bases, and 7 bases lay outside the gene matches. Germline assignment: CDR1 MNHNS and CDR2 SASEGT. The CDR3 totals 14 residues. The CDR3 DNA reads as TGTGCCAGCAGCAACAGGGGGTCGGGCTACGAGCAGTACTTC. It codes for CASSNRGSGYEQYF.

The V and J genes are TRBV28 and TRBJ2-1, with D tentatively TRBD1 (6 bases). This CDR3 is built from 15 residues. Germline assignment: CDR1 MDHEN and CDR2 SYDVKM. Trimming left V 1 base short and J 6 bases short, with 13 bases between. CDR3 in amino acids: CASSLSSGDPNEQFF. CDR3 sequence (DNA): TGTGCCAGCAGTTTATCCTCAGGGGACCCCAATGAGCAGTTCTTC.

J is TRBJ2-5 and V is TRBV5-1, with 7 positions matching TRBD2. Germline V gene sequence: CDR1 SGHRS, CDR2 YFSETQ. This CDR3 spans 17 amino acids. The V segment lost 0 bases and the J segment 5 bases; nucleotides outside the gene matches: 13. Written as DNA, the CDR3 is TGCGCCAGCAGCTTGGGAAGGCCCGGGAGGCCGGGGGAGACCCAGTACTTC. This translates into CASSLGRPGRPGETQYF. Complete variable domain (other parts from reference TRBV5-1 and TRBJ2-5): KAGVTQTPRYLIKTRGQQVTLSCSPISGHRSVSWYQQTPGQGLQFLFEYFSETQRNKGNFPGRFSGRQFSNSRSEMNVSTLELGDSALYLCASSLGRPGRPGETQYFGPGTRLLVL.

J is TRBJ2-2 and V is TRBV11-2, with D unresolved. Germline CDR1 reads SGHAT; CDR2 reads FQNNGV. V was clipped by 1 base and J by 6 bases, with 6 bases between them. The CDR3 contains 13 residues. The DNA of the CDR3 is TGTGCCAGCAGCTTAGGTATATCCGGGGAGCTGTTTTTT. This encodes CASSLGISGELFF.

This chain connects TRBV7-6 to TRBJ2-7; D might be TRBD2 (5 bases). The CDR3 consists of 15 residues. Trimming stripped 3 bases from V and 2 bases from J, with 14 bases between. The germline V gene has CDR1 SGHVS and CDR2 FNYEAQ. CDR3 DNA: TGTGCCAGCAGCTTGCTCCTAGCCGGGGCCTACGAGCAGTACTTC. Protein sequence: CASSLLLAGAYEQYF.

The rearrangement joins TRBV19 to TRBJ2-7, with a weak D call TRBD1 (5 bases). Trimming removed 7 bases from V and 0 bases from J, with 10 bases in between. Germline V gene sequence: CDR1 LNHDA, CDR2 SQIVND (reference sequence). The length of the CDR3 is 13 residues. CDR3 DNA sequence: TGTGCCAGTATTGGTCAGGGCTCCTACGAGCAGTACTTC. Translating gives CASIGQGSYEQYF.

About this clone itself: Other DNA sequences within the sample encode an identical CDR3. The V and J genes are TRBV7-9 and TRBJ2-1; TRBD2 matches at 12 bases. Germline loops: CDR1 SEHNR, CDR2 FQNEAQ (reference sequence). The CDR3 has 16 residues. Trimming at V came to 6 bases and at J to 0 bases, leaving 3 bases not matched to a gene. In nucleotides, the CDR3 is TGTGCCAGCAGATCGACTAGCGGGAGCTCCTACAATGAGCAGTTCTTC. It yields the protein CASRSTSGSSYNEQFF.